This entry lists 12 T cell receptor beta chains sequenced from one sample in a study of blood T cell repertoires in COVID-19. Clones were read by immunoSEQ multiplex PCR, and TCRdb kept only the in-frame ones, dropping some. The sample has around 240,000 clones, about 83% seen once; the top ten hold less than 7.5%. Sample: peripheral blood. The receptor set was obtained from a woman aged 50 to 60 with acute or convalescent COVID-19.

The rearrangement joins TRBV5-1 to TRBJ2-1, with 11 bases that match TRBD2. There are 15 residues in the CDR3. V lost 6 bases, J lost 2 bases, and 4 bases stayed unmatched. Germline V CDR1 and CDR2: SGHRS, YFSETQ. Here the CDR3 reads CASTQTSGTYNEQFF. CDR3 coding DNA: TGCGCCAGCACCCAGACTAGCGGGACCTACAATGAGCAGTTCTTC. Combining the CDR3 with reference TRBV5-1 and TRBJ2-1 gives the whole variable domain KAGVTQTPRYLIKTRGQQVTLSCSPISGHRSVSWYQQTPGQGLQFLFEYFSETQRNKGNFPGRFSGRQFSNSRSEMNVSTLELGDSALYLCASTQTSGTYNEQFFGPGTRLTVL.

The rearrangement links TRBV24-1 to TRBJ1-5; D unresolved. Germline V lookup: CDR1 KGHDR, CDR2 SFDVKD. V lost 5 bases and J 0 bases, leaving 7 bases between the germline ends. CDR3 length: 14 amino acids. The CDR3 region has the DNA TGTGCCACCAGTGCGCACGGTAGCAATCAGCCCCAGCATTTT. This codes for CATSAHGSNQPQHF.

V is TRBV15 and J is TRBJ2-7; D not resolved. Germline CDR1 LNHNV, CDR2 YYDKDF (reference sequence). V was cut by 1 base and J by 4 bases, with 11 bases left in between. This CDR3 is built from 14 residues. Here the CDR3 reads CATSRGNSNYEQYF. The CDR3 bases are TGTGCCACCAGCAGAGGTAACAGTAATTACGAGCAGTACTTC.

The chain uses TRBV29-1 and TRBJ2-7; 8 nucleotides agree with TRBD1. V lost 5 bases to trimming and J lost 3 bases; unmatched junction nucleotides: 3. CDR3 size: 12 residues. Germline V lookup: CDR1 SQVTM, CDR2 ANQGSEA. CDR3 sequence: CSVPGQGYEQYF. The CDR3 nucleotides read TGCAGCGTTCCTGGACAGGGCTACGAGCAGTACTTC.

This chain uses TRBV4-1 with TRBJ2-7; D is unclear. V lost 0 bases, J lost 2 bases, and 11 bases lay in between. The CDR3 runs 15 residues. CDR1 is MGHRA, CDR2 YSYEKL, per germline. Here the CDR3 DNA reads TGCGCCAGCAGCCAAGAATCGTACGCGGCCTACGAGCAGTACTTC. Its translation is CASSQESYAAYEQYF.

V is TRBV28 and J is TRBJ2-3; 7 bases match TRBD2. This CDR3 spans 15 amino acids. Germline V CDR1 and CDR2: MDHEN, SYDVKM. Germline trimming cut 6 bases from V and 0 bases from J; bases unmatched to any gene: 6. CDR3 sequence (DNA): TGTGCCAGCAGCCCCTCTAGCGGTAGCACAGATACGCAGTATTTT. Its protein product is CASSPSSGSTDTQYF.

V and J are TRBV7-5 and TRBJ1-6; the D call of TRBD1 is as the table states it, not checked on the DNA. TRBV7-5 is annotated as a pseudogene. The CDR3 length is 16 residues. CDR3 protein: CVRSLGAVFYNSPLHF. The CDR3 DNA follows: TGTGTCAGAAGCTTAGGGGCAGTTTTTTATAATTCACCCCTCCACTTT.

The chain links TRBV6-5 to TRBJ2-3, with D perhaps TRBD1 (6 bases). This CDR3 has 15 amino acids. Trimming removed 6 bases from V and 0 bases from J, with 13 bases in between. In germline, CDR1 is MNHEY, CDR2 SVGAGI. The CDR3 DNA follows: TGTGCCAGCAGCCTACGACAGGTTAGCACAGATACGCAGTATTTT. Amino acid sequence: CASSLRQVSTDTQYF.

The chain couples TRBV27 to TRBJ2-5; D is unresolved. The germline V and J ends were trimmed by 6 bases and 0 bases, with 11 bases remaining between them. CDR1 MNHEY and CDR2 SMNVEV come from the germline V gene (reference sequence). This CDR3 spans 14 amino acids. CDR3 nucleotides: TGTGCCAGCAGCCCTTCGGAGCACCAAGAGACCCAGTACTTC. Translating gives CASSPSEHQETQYF.

J is TRBJ1-4 and V is TRBV7-2, with TRBD1 matching over 7 bases. The germline CDR1 and CDR2 sequences are SGHTA and FQGNSA. Trimming cost V 5 bases and J 8 bases; bases outside gene matches: 5. The CDR3 totals 13 residues. Written as DNA, the CDR3 is TGTGCCAGCAGCACCCGACAGGGAGAAAAACTGTTTTTT. Translated: CASSTRQGEKLFF.

This chain joins TRBV6-6 and TRBJ1-6; D might be TRBD1 (6 bases). CDR1 and CDR2 from the germline V gene are MNHNY and SVGAGI (reference sequence). This CDR3 is 15 amino acids long. The V end lost 6 bases, the J end lost 7 bases, and 16 bases lay between the germline ends. The CDR3 spells CASSLKRGANSPLHF. Written as DNA, the CDR3 is TGTGCCAGCAGCCTTAAGCGGGGGGCCAATTCACCCCTCCACTTT.

The V gene is TRBV19, the J gene TRBJ1-2; D possibly corresponds to TRBD1 (5 bases). The V end lost 5 bases, the J end lost 4 bases, and 14 bases lay between the germline ends. The CDR3 runs 14 residues. Germline CDR1 is LNHDA and CDR2 is SQIVND (reference sequence). CDR3 loop: CASSRNGGSYGYTF. DNA of the CDR3: TGTGCCAGTAGTCGAAACGGGGGATCCTATGGCTACACCTTC.